This entry lists 20 T cell receptor beta chains sequenced from one sample in a study of T cells in Graves' hyperthyroidism and ophthalmopathy. RNA transcripts gave rise to amplified TCR beta CDR3 regions. First-round RT-PCR of the TCR CDR3 relied on the HTBI primer set. One entry per CDR3 protein, called by TCRdb with MiXCR from the multiplex PCR reads. The sample carries 800,000 or so distinct CDR3 sequences, roughly 40% recorded once. Sequencing was carried out using blood. All receptors come from a man aged 18 to 30 with Graves' hyperthyroidism.

J is TRBJ1-1 and V is TRBV7-8; 7 bases line up with TRBD1. This CDR3 spans 13 amino acids. The germline V gene has CDR1 SGHVS and CDR2 FQNEAQ. The CDR3 nucleotides are TGTGCTAGGGAAGGGACAGTCAACACTGAAGCTTTCTTT. The encoded protein is CAREGTVNTEAFF.

This clonotype came up a few times. CDR3 amino acids: CASWVDLGDRSEAFF. The CDR3, as DNA: TGTGCCAGCTGGGTGGACTTGGGGGACAGGAGTGAAGCTTTCTTT. The chain employs TRBV12-3 or TRBV12-4 and TRBJ1-1, with 8 bases fitting TRBD1. Trimming cost V 8 bases and J 7 bases; bases outside gene matches: 15. The length of the CDR3 is 15 residues.

The chain recombines TRBV7-3 with TRBJ1-6; unclear D gene. CDR1 and CDR2 from the germline V gene are SGHTA and FQGTGA. The CDR3 consists of 13 residues. Trimming cost V 5 bases and J 7 bases, with 9 bases left between them. CDR3 bases: TGTGCCAGCAGCGTGGTGGGGAATTCACCCCTCCACTTT. Translated: CASSVVGNSPLHF.

The chain has TRBV24-1 and TRBJ2-7; D not resolved. Per germline, CDR1 KGHDR and CDR2 SFDVKD. CDR3 length: 15 amino acids. The V gene lost 11 bases and the J gene lost 0 bases, with 19 bases spanning the gap. For the CDR3, the DNA is TGTGCCAGCAGGTCCGACTTTTGGGGCTCCTACGAGCAGTACTTC. It codes for CASRSDFWGSYEQYF.

The rearrangement links TRBV10-3 to TRBJ2-6, with unresolved D. Germline V gene sequence: CDR1 ENHRY, CDR2 SYGVKD. V lost 8 bases and J 4 bases, leaving 12 bases between the germline ends. The CDR3 length is 14 residues. CDR3 nucleotides: TGTGCCATCCCCCGTGGTGAGGGGGCCAACGTCCTGACTTTC. It specifies CAIPRGEGANVLTF.

The chain combines TRBV28 with TRBJ1-2, with D possibly being TRBD1 (5 bases). The V gene lost 4 bases and the J gene lost 6 bases, with 12 bases spanning the gap. Germline CDR1 reads MDHEN; CDR2 reads SYDVKM. There are 13 residues in the CDR3. CDR3 sequence (DNA): TGTGCCAGCAGTTCCTACAGGTCCAATGGCTACACCTTC. It specifies CASSSYRSNGYTF.

Points on this clonotype: This likely comes from a read error, as the CDR3 has no conserved phenylalanine or tryptophan at its end. In DNA form, the CDR3 reads TGTGCCAGCAGCTTAGGACAGGGTTATTCACCCCTCCACCTT. This translates into CASSLGQGYSPLHL. The gene calls are TRBV7-9 and TRBJ1-6; 7 bases are shared with TRBD1. Germline CDR1 is SEHNR and CDR2 is FQNEAQ (reference sequence). J gave up 8 bases and V 1 base, and 2 bases lay outside the gene matches. This CDR3 contains 14 residues.

The J gene is TRBJ1-1, the V gene TRBV6-5, with D hard to call. Trimming cost V 5 bases and J 7 bases, with 8 bases left between them. CDR1 is MNHEY and CDR2 is SVGAGI in the germline V gene. The CDR3 length is 11 residues. The chain's CDR3 is CASSEKSEAFF. The CDR3 DNA sequence: TGTGCCAGCAGTGAAAAAAGTGAAGCTTTCTTT.

The rearrangement links TRBV5-1 to TRBJ1-2, with D tentatively TRBD1 (6 bases). In germline, CDR1 is SGHRS, CDR2 YFSETQ. The CDR3 consists of 13 residues. V was cut by 4 bases and J by 7 bases, with 14 bases left in between. CDR3 DNA: TGCGCCAGCAGCCCCGAAGGGGGGGGTGGCTACACCTTC. Translated, it gives CASSPEGGGGYTF.

J is TRBJ2-7 and V is TRBV9; D possibly matches TRBD1 or TRBD2 (5 bases each). V was clipped by 7 bases and J by 5 bases, with 16 bases between them. This CDR3 region has 13 residues. In germline, CDR1 is SGDLS, CDR2 YYNGEE. The CDR3 loop reads CASRNRDPHEQYF. The CDR3 bases are TGTGCCAGCCGCAACCGGGACCCCCACGAGCAGTACTTC.

This clonotype was found once. The rearrangement joins TRBV29-1 to TRBJ2-7; D tentatively fits TRBD1 or TRBD2 (6 bases each). The DNA matches TRBJ2-4 better at its end, which makes the J call doubtful. The germline V gene has CDR1 SQVTM and CDR2 ANQGSEA. This CDR3 has 13 residues. Here the CDR3 DNA reads TGCAGCGTTCGGGGGCTAGCCAAAAACATTCAGTACTTC. It is translated as CSVRGLAKNIQYF.

The chain employs TRBV14 and TRBJ1-3; D gene unclear. CDR3 length: 14 amino acids. CDR1 and CDR2 (germline): SGHDN, FVKESK. Trimming cost V 0 bases and J 6 bases, with 9 bases left between them. The CDR3 DNA reads as TGTGCCAGCAGCCAAGATCCCGGGTCAAACACCATATATTTT. Amino acids: CASSQDPGSNTIYF. The full variable domain, its missing parts supplied by reference TRBV14 and TRBJ1-3, is EAGVTQFPSHSVIEKGQTVTLRCDPISGHDNLYWYRRVMGKEIKFLLHFVKESKQDESGMPNNRFLAERTGGTYSTLKVQPAELEDSGVYFCASSQDPGSNTIYFGEGSWLTVV.

This clonotype was counted many times. The chain recombines TRBV20-1 with TRBJ1-2; D possibly corresponds to TRBD1 (6 bases). The CDR3 totals 14 residues. The V gene lost 3 bases and the J gene lost 4 bases, with 15 bases spanning the gap. Per the germline V gene, CDR1 is DFQATT and CDR2 is SNEGSKA (reference sequence). CDR3 in amino acids: CSASEGRTVYGYTF. The CDR3 DNA is TGCAGTGCTAGTGAAGGGAGGACAGTCTATGGCTACACCTTC.

The rearrangement links TRBV7-9 to TRBJ1-2; D is unresolved. The germline CDR1 and CDR2 sequences are SEHNR and FQNEAQ (reference sequence). CDR3 length: 12 amino acids. V was trimmed by 10 bases and J by 3 bases, leaving 12 bases between them. The CDR3 coding sequence is TGTGCCATCGCTACACCGTACTATGGCTACACCTTC. It translates to CAIATPYYGYTF.

This clonotype has just a few counts. V is TRBV7-9 and J is TRBJ2-2, with a weak D call TRBD1 (6 bases). Germline V gene lookup returns CDR1 SEHNR and CDR2 FQNEAQ (reference sequence). There are 15 residues in the CDR3. The V end was cut by 7 bases, the J end by 2 bases, with 14 bases between. The CDR3 spells CASTNSGHNTGELFF. In DNA form, the CDR3 reads TGTGCCAGCACTAATTCGGGACATAACACCGGGGAGCTGTTTTTT.

The CDR3 is CATSRDKKLFF. CDR3 nucleotide sequence: TGTGCCACCAGCAGAGACAAAAAACTGTTTTTT. The V call is TRBV15, the J call TRBJ1-4, with unresolved D. The germline CDR1 and CDR2 sequences are LNHNV and YYDKDF (reference sequence). The CDR3 is 11 amino acids. V was clipped by 0 bases and J by 9 bases, with 2 bases between them. The variable domain in full, with the rest retrieved from reference TRBV15 and TRBJ1-4, is DAMVIQNPRYQVTQFGKPVTLSCSQTLNHNVMYWYQQKSSQAPKLLFHYYDKDFNNEADTPDNFQSRRPNTSFCFLDIRSPGLGDTAMYLCATSRDKKLFFGSGTQLSVL.

V is TRBV20-1 and J is TRBJ2-7; D gene uncertain. Germline lookup yields CDR1 DFQATT and CDR2 SNEGSKA (reference sequence). Trimming pared 3 bases from V and 0 bases from J, leaving 12 bases between. This CDR3 has 14 amino acids. CDR3 DNA sequence: TGCAGTGCTAGGGCTGTCACAGACTCCTACGAGCAGTACTTC. This codes for CSARAVTDSYEQYF.

CDR3 bases: TGTGCCAGCAGCCGATCTAGCGGGGCCGGGGAGCTGTTTTTT. It yields the protein CASSRSSGAGELFF. This chain uses TRBV7-9 with TRBJ2-2; TRBD2 aligns across 9 bases. The V gene end was trimmed by 5 bases and the J gene end by 6 bases; junction bases not matched to a gene: 4. The CDR3 has 14 residues. Per germline, CDR1 SEHNR and CDR2 FQNEAQ (reference sequence).

V and J are TRBV20-1 and TRBJ2-5; TRBD1 might be the D (5 bases). Per the germline V gene, CDR1 is DFQATT and CDR2 is SNEGSKA (reference sequence). V lost 0 bases, J lost 3 bases, and 8 bases lay in between. This CDR3 has 13 amino acids. The CDR3 coding sequence is TGCAGTGCTAGAGATGACAGAGAAGAGACCCAGTACTTC. Amino acid sequence: CSARDDREETQYF.

The V and J genes are TRBV7-3 and TRBJ1-6; the D gene is possibly TRBD1 (6 bases). The germline CDR1 and CDR2 sequences are SGHTA and FQGTGA. This CDR3 region has 15 residues. The V end lost 6 bases, the J end lost 8 bases, and 17 bases lay between the germline ends. The CDR3 sequence is CASSPGAGFDSPLHF. CDR3 sequence (DNA): TGTGCCAGCAGTCCGGGGGCAGGGTTCGATTCACCCCTCCACTTT.